This T cell receptor beta chain derives from a study of cytomegalovirus exposure and HLA in healthy donors. Study-level results: Rates of TCR association differed by HLA locus in a later analysis, with DRB1 highest and HLA-C lowest. Roughly uniform depth of sequencing across donors was assumed in presence/absence analyses. The sole available immune exposure information was CMV serostatus.

To note about this clone: Its antigen is still unknown.

The primer mix had 60 Vbeta and 13 Jbeta primers. The repertoire was sequenced with immunoSEQ multiplex PCR; TCRdb's copy has only in-frame clones and lacks some. The sample has some 92,000 clones; more than 70% are singletons. From germline, CDR1 is SGHRS and CDR2 YFSETQ. The V end lost 4 bases, the J end lost 3 bases, and 11 bases lay between the germline ends. This CDR3 spans 13 amino acids. The V and J genes are TRBV5-1 and TRBJ2-7; D is possibly TRBD1 (6 bases). The source is a man younger than 35 in good health and CMV-seropositive. Sequenced input: PBMCs. The CDR3 loop is CASSVGTSYEQYF. The CDR3 bases are TGCGCCAGCAGCGTCGGGACAAGCTACGAGCAGTACTTC.